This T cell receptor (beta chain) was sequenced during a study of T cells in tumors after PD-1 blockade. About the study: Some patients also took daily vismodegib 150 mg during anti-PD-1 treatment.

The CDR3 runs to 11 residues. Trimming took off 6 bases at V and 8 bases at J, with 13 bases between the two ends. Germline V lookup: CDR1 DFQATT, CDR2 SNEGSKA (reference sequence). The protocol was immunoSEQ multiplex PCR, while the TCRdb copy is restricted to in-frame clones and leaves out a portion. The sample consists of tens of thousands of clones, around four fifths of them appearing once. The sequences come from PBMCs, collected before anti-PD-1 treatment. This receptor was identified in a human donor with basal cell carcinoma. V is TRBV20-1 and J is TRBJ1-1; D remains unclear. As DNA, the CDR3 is TGCAGTGCCAAGGGAGGGATAGAAGCTTTCTTT. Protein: CSAKGGIEAFF.